This passage covers 29 T cell receptor beta chains from one sample sequenced in a study of radiation and T cells in renal cell carcinoma. The assay was immunoSEQ multiplex PCR, and TCRdb's table has in-frame clones only and misses some. Counted here are tens of thousands of clones, 60% to 85% occurring once; the ten biggest clones make up less than 8%. Specified time point: blood 4 weeks post-SBRT, at nephrectomy. Treatment meaning: 15 Gy SBRT to primary tumor, nephrectomy 4 weeks later. The sequences come from blood, collected from a patient whose treatment included radiotherapy and nephrectomy. These receptors were obtained from a man aged 60-69 years with renal cell carcinoma.

The rearrangement links TRBV11-2 to TRBJ2-1; possibly TRBD2 for D (5 bases). V shed 8 bases and J shed 7 bases, with 12 bases lying between them. The CDR3 length is 12 residues. CDR1 and CDR2 (germline): SGHAT, FQNNGV. CDR3: CASGFWENEQFF. The CDR3 DNA is TGTGCCAGCGGGTTCTGGGAGAATGAGCAGTTCTTC.

The V gene is TRBV6-5, the J gene TRBJ1-5, with D unresolved. Germline CDR1 and CDR2: MNHEY and SVGAGI. There are 14 residues in the CDR3. Trimming pared 2 bases from V and 5 bases from J, leaving 10 bases between. The CDR3 sequence: CASSYARRDQPQHF. In nucleotides, the CDR3 is TGTGCCAGCAGTTACGCGAGACGGGATCAGCCCCAGCATTTT.

This chain joins TRBV7-2 and TRBJ1-2; no clear D. The ends were cut back, 3 bases at V and 4 bases at J, with 6 bases in the middle. Germline V lookup: CDR1 SGHTA, CDR2 FQGNSA. This CDR3 has 12 amino acids. CDR3: CASSFPTYGYTF. Here the CDR3 DNA reads TGTGCCAGCAGCTTCCCAACCTATGGCTACACCTTC.

This clone was seen a single time. The chain carries TRBV18 and TRBJ2-3, with D possibly being TRBD2 (6 bases). With 3 bases removed from V and 3 bases from J, the gap between germline ends came to 10 bases. Per germline, CDR1 KGHSH and CDR2 LQKENI. CDR3 length equals 14 residues. The CDR3: CASSPGGSTDTQYF. The DNA for the CDR3 is TGTGCCAGCTCACCGGGGGGTAGTACAGATACGCAGTATTTT.

The gene calls are TRBV7-2 and TRBJ1-1; D remains ambiguous. Trimming left V 1 base short and J 1 base short, with 7 bases between. The germline V gene encodes CDR1 SGHTA and CDR2 FQGNSA. CDR3 length equals 14 residues. The CDR3 reads CASSLVHQNTEAFF. The CDR3 coding sequence is TGTGCCAGCAGCTTAGTTCACCAGAACACTGAAGCTTTCTTT.

The J gene is TRBJ2-7, the V gene TRBV5-6, with D hard to call. V was clipped by 4 bases and J by 3 bases, with 17 bases between them. In germline, CDR1 is SGHDT, CDR2 YYEEEE. The CDR3 spans 15 residues. The CDR3 is CASSKTPGFHYEQYV. The CDR3 region has the DNA TGTGCCAGCAGCAAGACGCCGGGCTTCCACTACGAGCAGTACGTC.

The rearrangement joins TRBV5-1 to TRBJ1-1; D may be TRBD1 (6 bases). V was clipped by 4 bases and J by 4 bases, with 14 bases between them. CDR1 is SGHRS, CDR2 YFSETQ, per germline. The CDR3 extends over 14 amino acids. The CDR3 spells CASSIRGGFTEAFF. CDR3 coding DNA: TGCGCCAGCAGCATCAGGGGAGGGTTCACTGAAGCTTTCTTT.

The chain couples TRBV2 to TRBJ1-4; TRBD1 is a possible D gene (5 bases). V lost 10 bases and J 4 bases, leaving 16 bases between the germline ends. The germline CDR1 and CDR2 sequences are SNHLY and FYNNEI. CDR3 length equals 14 residues. CDR3 sequence reads: CATNAADSNEKLFF. For the CDR3, the DNA is TGTGCCACCAATGCCGCCGACAGTAATGAAAAACTGTTTTTT.

CDR3 in DNA: TGTGCCAGCAGAAAGGGACAGGGGGTGGAAAAACTGTTTTTT. Protein: CASRKGQGVEKLFF. This chain uses TRBV2 with TRBJ1-4; 11 bases map to TRBD1. Looked up from germline, CDR1 is SNHLY and CDR2 is FYNNEI. V dropped 6 bases and J dropped 8; count of bases not matched to a gene: 5. This CDR3 comprises 14 residues.

The V gene is TRBV19, the J gene TRBJ2-2, with D perhaps matching TRBD1 (5 bases). Germline CDR1 and CDR2: LNHDA and SQIVND (reference sequence). Trimming took 6 bases from V and 5 from J, leaving 13 bases between them. This CDR3 is built from 14 residues. The CDR3 spells CASRASGSTGELFF. The CDR3 coding sequence is TGTGCCAGTAGGGCCTCAGGGTCGACCGGGGAGCTGTTTTTT.

The CDR3 coding sequence is TGTGCCAGCAGCCAATCTCTTGACAGCGACACTGAAGCTTTCTTT. Its translation is CASSQSLDSDTEAFF. The chain couples TRBV9 to TRBJ1-1; D may be TRBD1 (5 bases). Looked up from germline, CDR1 is SGDLS and CDR2 is YYNGEE. CDR3 size: 15 residues. V was pared by 4 bases and J by 3 bases, with 16 bases between.

This clone occurred once. The chain has TRBV19 and TRBJ2-5; maybe TRBD1 (6 bases). Germline CDR1 reads LNHDA; CDR2 reads SQIVND (reference sequence). V lost 4 bases, J lost 5 bases, and 17 bases lay in between. The CDR3 length is 15 residues. CDR3 bases: TGTGCCAGTAGTACCGCAAACACTAGGGGGGAGACCCAGTACTTC. As protein: CASSTANTRGETQYF.

This clone occurred a few times. This chain uses TRBV7-9 with TRBJ1-2; 8 positions match TRBD1. This CDR3 has 15 residues. The J segment lost 4 bases and the V segment lost 0 bases, leaving 4 bases of the junction unmatched. CDR1 and CDR2 from the germline V gene are SEHNR and FQNEAQ (reference sequence). CDR3: CASSLAQGAVYGYTF. The CDR3 coding sequence is TGTGCCAGCAGCTTAGCGCAGGGGGCTGTCTATGGCTACACCTTC.

This rearrangement joins TRBV30 to TRBJ2-5; D unclear. The CDR3 runs 13 residues. Deletions cut 3 bases from V and 1 base from J, with 9 bases between. CDR1 is GTSNPN, CDR2 SVGIG, per germline (reference sequence). This CDR3 reads CAWRRRIQETQYF. CDR3 nucleotide sequence: TGTGCCTGGAGGAGACGCATCCAAGAGACCCAGTACTTC. The whole variable domain, remainder taken from reference TRBV30 and TRBJ2-5, is SQTIHQWPATLVQPVGSPLSLECTVEGTSNPNLYWYRQAAGRGLQLLFYSVGIGQISSEVPQNLSASRPQDRQFILSSKKLLLSDSGFYLCAWRRRIQETQYFGPGTRLLVL.

The V call is TRBV30, the J call TRBJ2-5; 10 bases match TRBD1. Germline CDR1 GTSNPN, CDR2 SVGIG (reference sequence). This CDR3 comprises 16 residues. The V gene end was trimmed by 3 bases and the J gene end by 5 bases; junction bases not matched to a gene: 12. CDR3 in amino acids: CAWRGDRGLLGETQYF. In DNA form, the CDR3 reads TGTGCCTGGAGAGGGGACAGGGGCCTCTTGGGGGAGACCCAGTACTTC. Based on the CDR3 plus reference TRBV30 and TRBJ2-5, the full variable domain is SQTIHQWPATLVQPVGSPLSLECTVEGTSNPNLYWYRQAAGRGLQLLFYSVGIGQISSEVPQNLSASRPQDRQFILSSKKLLLSDSGFYLCAWRGDRGLLGETQYFGPGTRLLVL.

This clone is classed as medium-sized. The chain carries TRBV30 and TRBJ2-7; 10 bases align to TRBD2. The J segment lost 1 base and the V segment lost 0 bases, leaving 0 bases of the junction unmatched. CDR1 is GTSNPN, CDR2 SVGIG, per germline (reference sequence). The CDR3 has 14 amino acids. This chain's CDR3 is CAWSVLAGSYEQYF. CDR3 DNA: TGTGCCTGGAGTGTACTAGCGGGGTCCTACGAGCAGTACTTC.

This clone came up once. The chain combines TRBV5-1 with TRBJ2-5; 9 nucleotides line up with TRBD1. The CDR3 contains 14 residues. CDR1 is SGHRS and CDR2 is YFSETQ in the germline V gene. V lost 4 bases, J lost 3 bases, and 4 bases stayed unmatched. CDR3 sequence: CASSPRQGEETQYF. The CDR3 coding sequence is TGCGCCAGCAGCCCAAGACAGGGGGAAGAGACCCAGTACTTC.

This clone has at least ten counts. This chain uses TRBV14 with TRBJ2-2; 8 bases are shared with TRBD2. The V gene's germline CDR1 is SGHDN and CDR2 FVKESK. The CDR3 loop spans 16 amino acids. Trimming removed 6 bases from V and 4 bases from J; junction bases left unmatched: 10. The CDR3 loop reads CASRPDRGGSTGELFF. In nucleotides, the CDR3 is TGTGCCAGCAGGCCAGACCGGGGGGGCTCCACCGGGGAGCTGTTTTTT.

V and J are TRBV7-9 and TRBJ1-4, with D unclear. CDR1 and CDR2 from the germline V gene are SEHNR and FQNEAQ (reference sequence). V shed 9 bases and J shed 2 bases, with 13 bases lying between them. The CDR3 covers 14 residues. The CDR3 DNA reads as TGTGCCAGTCACCGGGGTGGGACTAATGAAAAACTGTTTTTT. It translates to CASHRGGTNEKLFF. The full variable domain, completed using reference TRBV7-9 and TRBJ1-4, is DTGVSQNPRHKITKRGQNVTFRCDPISEHNRLYWYRQTLGQGPEFLTYFQNEAQLEKSRLLSDRFSAERPKGSFSTLEIQRTEQGDSAMYLCASHRGGTNEKLFFGSGTQLSVL.

This chain joins TRBV19 and TRBJ1-6, with D tentatively TRBD1 (5 bases). There are 15 residues in the CDR3. V was clipped by 7 bases and J by 10 bases, with 20 bases between them. Germline CDR1 LNHDA, CDR2 SQIVND (reference sequence). The CDR3 sequence is CASTPGGGWESPLHF. CDR3 in DNA: TGTGCCAGTACCCCCGGTGGGGGGTGGGAATCACCCCTCCACTTT.

The chain recombines TRBV5-1 with TRBJ2-7; possible D gene TRBD2, 6 bases. V gave up 4 bases and J gave up 3 bases, with 17 bases separating them. This CDR3 comprises 15 residues. CDR1 and CDR2 (germline): SGHRS, YFSETQ. This CDR3 reads CASSLGLQGDYEQYF. For the CDR3, the DNA is TGCGCCAGCAGCCTGGGACTTCAGGGAGACTACGAGCAGTACTTC.

The V and J genes are TRBV6-5 and TRBJ2-1; 8 nucleotides match TRBD1. This CDR3 has 14 residues. Looked up from germline, CDR1 is MNHEY and CDR2 is SVGAGI. The junction had 7 bases not matched to a gene; V was cut back by 8 bases and J by 4 bases. The chain's CDR3 is CASYDRGRYNEQFF. CDR3 nucleotides: TGTGCCAGCTATGACAGGGGAAGGTACAATGAGCAGTTCTTC.

The chain recombines TRBV29-1 with TRBJ2-1, with D tentatively TRBD1 (6 bases). Per the germline V gene, CDR1 is SQVTM and CDR2 is ANQGSEA. This CDR3 has 15 residues. V dropped 2 bases and J dropped 6 bases, with 17 bases sitting between them. CDR3 sequence: CSVEPTDRATNEQFF. DNA for the CDR3: TGCAGCGTTGAACCGACGGACAGAGCGACCAATGAGCAGTTCTTC.

This rearrangement joins TRBV5-6 to TRBJ2-7, with 10 bases that match TRBD2. V lost 0 bases and J lost 6; bases outside the gene matches: 3. Germline CDR1 SGHDT, CDR2 YYEEEE. There are 14 residues in the CDR3. CDR3 bases: TGTGCCAGCAGCTTGGGACTAGCGGGTTCCGAGCAGTACTTC. The encoded protein is CASSLGLAGSEQYF. Variable domain in full (rest from reference TRBV5-6 and TRBJ2-7): DAGVTQSPTHLIKTRGQQVTLRCSPKSGHDTVSWYQQALGQGPQFIFQYYEEEERQRGNFPDRFSGHQFPNYSSELNVNALLLGDSALYLCASSLGLAGSEQYFGPGTRLTVT.

The chain recombines TRBV5-1 with TRBJ2-1; 9 nucleotides agree with TRBD1. Germline lookup yields CDR1 SGHRS and CDR2 YFSETQ. V dropped 2 bases and J dropped 4; count of bases not matched to a gene: 7. The CDR3 has 16 amino acids. The CDR3 bases are TGCGCCAGCAGCTTCGGGACAGGGATTGGGTACAATGAGCAGTTCTTC. It specifies CASSFGTGIGYNEQFF.

V is TRBV7-2 and J is TRBJ2-7, with D tentatively TRBD1 (6 bases). In germline, CDR1 is SGHTA, CDR2 FQGNSA. With 0 bases removed from V and 4 bases from J, the gap between germline ends came to 10 bases. The CDR3 has 14 amino acids. The CDR3: CASSLAWQGYEQYF. CDR3 in DNA: TGTGCCAGCAGCTTAGCGTGGCAGGGGTACGAGCAGTACTTC.

The rearrangement joins TRBV18 to TRBJ1-5; 7 bases fit TRBD1. The CDR3 runs to 16 residues. V trimming: 4 bases; J trimming: 0 bases; junction bases outside the gene matches: 6. Looked up from germline, CDR1 is KGHSH and CDR2 is LQKENI. The CDR3 DNA reads TGTGCCAGCTCACGGACAGGAGAGTATAGCAATCAGCCCCAGCATTTT. It encodes CASSRTGEYSNQPQHF.

The chain employs TRBV5-5 and TRBJ1-4; D unresolved. The CDR3 contains 15 residues. The V end was cut by 2 bases, the J end by 0 bases, with 8 bases between. Germline loops: CDR1 SGHKS, CDR2 YYEKEE (reference sequence). In nucleotides, the CDR3 is TGTGCCAGCAGCTTAGGACTAGCAACTAATGAAAAACTGTTTTTT. Translated: CASSLGLATNEKLFF.

Judged by abundance, this clone is medium-sized. The chain has TRBV4-1 and TRBJ2-2; possible D gene TRBD2, 6 bases. Looked up from germline, CDR1 is MGHRA and CDR2 is YSYEKL. Trimming left V 6 bases short and J 7 bases short, with 21 bases between. The CDR3 contains 16 residues. The CDR3 DNA is TGCGCCAGCAGGGAATGGAAGGAGCGGGCCGGCGGGGAGCTGTTTTTT. This sequence encodes CASREWKERAGGELFF.